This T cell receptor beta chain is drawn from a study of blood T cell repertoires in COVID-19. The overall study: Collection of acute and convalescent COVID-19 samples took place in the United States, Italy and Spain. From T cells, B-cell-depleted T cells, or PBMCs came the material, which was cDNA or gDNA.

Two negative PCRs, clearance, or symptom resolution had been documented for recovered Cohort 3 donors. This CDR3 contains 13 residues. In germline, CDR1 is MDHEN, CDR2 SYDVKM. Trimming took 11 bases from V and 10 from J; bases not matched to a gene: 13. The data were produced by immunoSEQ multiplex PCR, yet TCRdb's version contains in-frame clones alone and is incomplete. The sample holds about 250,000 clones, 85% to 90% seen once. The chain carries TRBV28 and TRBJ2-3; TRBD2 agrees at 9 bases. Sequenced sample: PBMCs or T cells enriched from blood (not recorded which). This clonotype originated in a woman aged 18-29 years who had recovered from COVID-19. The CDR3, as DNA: TGTGCCGCGAATGCAGCGGGGGGTCCTGCGCAGTATTTT. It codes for CAANAAGGPAQYF.